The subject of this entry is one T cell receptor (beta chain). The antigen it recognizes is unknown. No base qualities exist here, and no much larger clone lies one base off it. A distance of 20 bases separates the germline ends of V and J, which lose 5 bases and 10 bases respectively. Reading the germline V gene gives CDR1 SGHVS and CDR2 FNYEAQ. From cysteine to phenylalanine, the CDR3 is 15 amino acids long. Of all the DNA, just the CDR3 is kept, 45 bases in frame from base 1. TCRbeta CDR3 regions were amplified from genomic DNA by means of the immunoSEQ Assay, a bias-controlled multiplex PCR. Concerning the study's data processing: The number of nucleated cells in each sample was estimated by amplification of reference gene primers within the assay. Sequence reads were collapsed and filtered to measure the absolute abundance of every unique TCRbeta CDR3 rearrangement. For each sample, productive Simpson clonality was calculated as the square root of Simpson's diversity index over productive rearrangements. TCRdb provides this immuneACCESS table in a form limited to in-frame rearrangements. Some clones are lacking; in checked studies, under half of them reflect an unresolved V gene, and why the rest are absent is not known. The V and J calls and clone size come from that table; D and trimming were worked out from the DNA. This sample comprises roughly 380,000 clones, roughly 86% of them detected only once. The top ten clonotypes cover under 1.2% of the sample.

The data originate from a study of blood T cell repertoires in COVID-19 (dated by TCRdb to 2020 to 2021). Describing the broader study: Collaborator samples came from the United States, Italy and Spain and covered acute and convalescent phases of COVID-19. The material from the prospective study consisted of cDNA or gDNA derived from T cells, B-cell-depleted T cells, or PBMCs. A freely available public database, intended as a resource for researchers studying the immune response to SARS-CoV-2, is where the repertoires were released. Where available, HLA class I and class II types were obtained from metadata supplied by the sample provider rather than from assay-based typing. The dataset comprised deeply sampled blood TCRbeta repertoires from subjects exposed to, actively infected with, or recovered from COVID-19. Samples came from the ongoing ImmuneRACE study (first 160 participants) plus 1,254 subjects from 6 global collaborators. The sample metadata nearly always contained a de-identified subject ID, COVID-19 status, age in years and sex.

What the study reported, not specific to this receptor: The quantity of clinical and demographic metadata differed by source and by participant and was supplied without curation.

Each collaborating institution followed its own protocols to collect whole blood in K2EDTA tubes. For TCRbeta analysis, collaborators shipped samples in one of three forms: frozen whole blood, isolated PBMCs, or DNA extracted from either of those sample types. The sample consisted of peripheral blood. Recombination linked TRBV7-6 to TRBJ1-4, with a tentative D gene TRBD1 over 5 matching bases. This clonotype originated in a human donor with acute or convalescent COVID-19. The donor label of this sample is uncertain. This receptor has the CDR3 CASSDKGNLVGKLFF. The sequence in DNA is TGTGCCAGCAGCGATAAGGGGAACCTAGTAGGAAAACTGTTTTTT.